This T cell receptor beta chain stems from a study of blood T cell repertoires in COVID-19. Study-level information: Sources were T cells, B-cell-depleted T cells, or PBMCs; the material itself was cDNA or gDNA.

Germline V gene data show CDR1 as SNHLY and CDR2 as FYNNEI. The CDR3 runs to 15 residues. Trimming left V 6 bases short and J 6 bases short, with 18 bases between. TCRdb's table, derived via immunoSEQ multiplex PCR, lists solely in-frame clones and lacks some. The sample holds roughly 80,000 clones; about 85% are singletons and the top ten take about 9%. V and J are TRBV2 and TRBJ2-1, with D possibly matching TRBD1 (6 bases). Material for sequencing was peripheral blood. The receptor was derived from a human donor in a cohort sampled during active COVID-19. CDR3 nucleotides: TGTGCCAGCAGGACCAAAGGGACATTTTCCAATGAGCAGTTCTTC. Amino acids: CASRTKGTFSNEQFF.